These 9 T cell receptor beta chains came from one sample sequenced in a study of CD8+CD57+ T cells in acquired aplastic anemia. Genomic DNA, the template, was used for profiling of the TCR beta VDJ and CDR3. TCRdb analysed the reads with MiXCR anew, one entry per CDR3 protein. The sample has some 290,000 distinct CDR3 sequences; 45% to 70% are singletons. Sequencing was done on a sample of sorted CD4+, CD8+, or CD8+CD57+ T cells (not recorded which) from PBMCs. These receptors were obtained from a human donor with severe aplastic anemia or a healthy control (not recorded which).

V and J are TRBV20-1 and TRBJ2-5; the match to TRBD2 covers 11 bases. Germline V CDR1 and CDR2: DFQATT, SNEGSKA (reference sequence). With V trimmed by 6 bases and J by 2 bases, 8 bases remained unmatched. The CDR3 consists of 15 residues. CDR3: CSARLAGKAQETQYF. CDR3 nucleotide sequence: TGCAGTGCCCGACTAGCGGGAAAAGCGCAAGAGACCCAGTACTTC.

V is TRBV7-9 and J is TRBJ2-7; no firm D call. With 5 bases removed from V and 5 bases from J, the gap between germline ends came to 10 bases. This CDR3 is 12 amino acids long. Germline V lookup: CDR1 SEHNR, CDR2 FQNEAQ (reference sequence). The CDR3 loop reads CASSRDPDEQYF. DNA of the CDR3: TGTGCCAGCAGCCGAGACCCTGACGAGCAGTACTTC.

The table lists this clonotype with a count of one. An end of the junction differs from the germline gene, which may be a read error. The rearrangement joins TRBV10-2 to TRBJ2-1, with TRBD2 identical over 7 bases. Germline V gene data show CDR1 as WSHSY and CDR2 as SAAADI. This CDR3 region has 14 residues. In nucleotides, the CDR3 is TGCGCCAGCGGTGAACGGGGGGCCTACAATGAGCAGTTCTTC. Its protein is CASGERGAYNEQFF.

In regard to this clonotype: Its ends do not fully match the called genes, so a read error is possible. This chain connects TRBV7-9 to TRBJ2-2; weak D call: TRBD2 (5 bases). This CDR3 is 17 amino acids long. Germline V gene lookup returns CDR1 SEHNR and CDR2 FQNEAQ (reference sequence). CDR3 nucleotides: TGTGCCAGCAGCTTAGCAAGCTCTGGGGAAAACACCGGGGAGCCGTTTTTT. Translated: CASSLASSGENTGEPFF.

The chain is built from TRBV20-1 and TRBJ2-5, with 9 bases identical to TRBD1. The CDR3 totals 14 residues. V dropped 3 bases and J dropped 1; count of bases not matched to a gene: 3. In germline, CDR1 is DFQATT, CDR2 SNEGSKA (reference sequence). The CDR3 sequence: CSARGTGIQETQYF. CDR3 nucleotide sequence: TGCAGTGCTAGGGGGACAGGGATCCAAGAGACCCAGTACTTC.

This clonotype showed up just once. This chain joins TRBV5-1 and TRBJ2-5, with D perhaps assigned TRBD1 or TRBD2 (5 bases each). The CDR3 is made up of 14 amino acids. V was trimmed by 1 base and J by 1 base, leaving 8 bases between them. Germline CDR1 is SGHRS and CDR2 is YFSETQ. CDR3 DNA: TGCGCCAGCAGCTTGAAAGGGACCCAAGAGACCCAGTACTTC. Encoded protein: CASSLKGTQETQYF.

The chain has TRBV10-3 and TRBJ1-5; D ambiguous. Germline CDR1 reads ENHRY; CDR2 reads SYGVKD. V was pared by 1 base and J by 2 bases, with 12 bases between. This CDR3 contains 16 residues. The CDR3 sequence is CAISEYEVAGNQPQHF. In DNA form, the CDR3 reads TGTGCCATCAGTGAGTACGAAGTAGCAGGCAATCAGCCCCAGCATTTT.

The chain couples TRBV20-1 to TRBJ2-6; D uncertain. Trimming stripped 6 bases from V and 0 bases from J, with 9 bases between. The CDR3 consists of 14 residues. Germline V gene sequence: CDR1 DFQATT, CDR2 SNEGSKA (reference sequence). The CDR3 loop is CSANDNSGANVLTF. The CDR3 nucleotides are TGCAGTGCCAACGACAACTCTGGGGCCAACGTCCTGACTTTC.

J is TRBJ2-2 and V is TRBV29-1; D assignment may be TRBD1 or TRBD2 (5 bases each). Germline V gene lookup returns CDR1 SQVTM and CDR2 ANQGSEA. The CDR3 consists of 15 residues. V lost 6 bases, J lost 5 bases, and 19 bases lay in between. Here the CDR3 reads CSVAQGGGRTGELFF. As DNA, the CDR3 is TGCAGCGTAGCCCAGGGCGGAGGACGGACCGGGGAGCTGTTTTTT.